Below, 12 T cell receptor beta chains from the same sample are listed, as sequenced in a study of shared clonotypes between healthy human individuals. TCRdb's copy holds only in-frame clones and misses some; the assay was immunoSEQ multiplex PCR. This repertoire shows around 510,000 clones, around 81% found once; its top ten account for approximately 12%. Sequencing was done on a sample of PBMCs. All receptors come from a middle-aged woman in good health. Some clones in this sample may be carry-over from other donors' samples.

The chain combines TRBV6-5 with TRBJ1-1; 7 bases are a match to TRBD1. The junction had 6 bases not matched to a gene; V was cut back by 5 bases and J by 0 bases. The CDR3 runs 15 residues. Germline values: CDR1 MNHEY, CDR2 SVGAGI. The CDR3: CASSPRTGMNTEAFF. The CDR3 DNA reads TGTGCCAGCAGTCCCAGGACAGGAATGAACACTGAAGCTTTCTTT.

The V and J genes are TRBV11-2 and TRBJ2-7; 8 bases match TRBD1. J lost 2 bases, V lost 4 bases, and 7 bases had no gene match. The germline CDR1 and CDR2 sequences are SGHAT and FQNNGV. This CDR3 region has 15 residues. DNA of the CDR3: TGTGCCAGCAGCTCGACGACAGGGGCGGCCTACGAGCAGTACTTC. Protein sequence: CASSSTTGAAYEQYF.

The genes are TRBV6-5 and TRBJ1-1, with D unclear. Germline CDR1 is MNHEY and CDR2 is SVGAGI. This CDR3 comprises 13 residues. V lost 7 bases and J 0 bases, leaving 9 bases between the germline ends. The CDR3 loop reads CASKVNMNTEAFF. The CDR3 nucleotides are TGTGCCAGCAAAGTCAACATGAACACTGAAGCTTTCTTT.

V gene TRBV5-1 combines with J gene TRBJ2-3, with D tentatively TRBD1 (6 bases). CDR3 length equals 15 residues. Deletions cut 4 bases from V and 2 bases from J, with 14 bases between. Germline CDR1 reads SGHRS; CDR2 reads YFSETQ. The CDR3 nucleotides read TGCGCCAGCAGCCCTTACAGGGAGAACACAGATACGCAGTATTTT. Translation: CASSPYRENTDTQYF. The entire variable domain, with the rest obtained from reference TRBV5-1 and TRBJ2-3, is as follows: KAGVTQTPRYLIKTRGQQVTLSCSPISGHRSVSWYQQTPGQGLQFLFEYFSETQRNKGNFPGRFSGRQFSNSRSEMNVSTLELGDSALYLCASSPYRENTDTQYFGPGTRLTVL.

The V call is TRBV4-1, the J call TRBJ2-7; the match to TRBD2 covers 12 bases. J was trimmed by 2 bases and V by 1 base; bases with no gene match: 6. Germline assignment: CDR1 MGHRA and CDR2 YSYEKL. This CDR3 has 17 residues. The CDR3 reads CASSQGLAGGIPYEQYF. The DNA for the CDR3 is TGCGCCAGCAGCCAAGGGCTAGCGGGAGGGATTCCCTACGAGCAGTACTTC.

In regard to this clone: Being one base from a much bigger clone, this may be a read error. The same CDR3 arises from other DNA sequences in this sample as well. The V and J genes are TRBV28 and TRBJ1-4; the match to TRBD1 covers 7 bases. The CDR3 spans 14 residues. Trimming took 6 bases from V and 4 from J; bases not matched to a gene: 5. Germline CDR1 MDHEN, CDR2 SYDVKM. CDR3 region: CASRPGQNNEKLFF. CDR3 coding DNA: TGTGCCAGCAGACCGGGACAGAATAATGAAAAACTGTTTTTT.

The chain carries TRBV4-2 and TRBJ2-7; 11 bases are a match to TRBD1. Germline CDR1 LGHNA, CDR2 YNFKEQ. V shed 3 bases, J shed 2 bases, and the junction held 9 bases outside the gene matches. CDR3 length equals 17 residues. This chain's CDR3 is CASSQQSGQGVTYEQYF. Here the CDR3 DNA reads TGTGCCAGCAGCCAGCAATCGGGACAGGGGGTCACCTACGAGCAGTACTTC.

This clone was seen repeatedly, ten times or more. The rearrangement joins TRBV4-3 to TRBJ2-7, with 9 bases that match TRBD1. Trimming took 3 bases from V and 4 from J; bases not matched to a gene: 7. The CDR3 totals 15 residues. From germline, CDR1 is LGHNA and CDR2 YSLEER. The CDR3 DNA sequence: TGCGCCAGCAGCCAGACCGGGACAGGGACTTACGAGCAGTACTTC. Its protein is CASSQTGTGTYEQYF.

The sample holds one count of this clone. The CDR3 DNA reads as TGTGCCAGCACCCCAGCCCACGGAACAACTAATGAAAAACTGTTTTTT. Protein sequence: CASTPAHGTTNEKLFF. V usage is TRBV28 and J usage is TRBJ1-4; D unclear. Germline lookup yields CDR1 MDHEN and CDR2 SYDVKM. V lost 7 bases, J lost 0 bases, and 15 bases lay in between. This CDR3 contains 16 residues.

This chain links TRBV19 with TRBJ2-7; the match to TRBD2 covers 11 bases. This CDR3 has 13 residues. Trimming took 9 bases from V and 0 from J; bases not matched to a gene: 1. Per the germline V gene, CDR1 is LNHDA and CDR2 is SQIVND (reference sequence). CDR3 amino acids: CASGTSGSYEQYF. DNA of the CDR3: TGTGCCAGCGGGACTAGCGGCTCCTACGAGCAGTACTTC.

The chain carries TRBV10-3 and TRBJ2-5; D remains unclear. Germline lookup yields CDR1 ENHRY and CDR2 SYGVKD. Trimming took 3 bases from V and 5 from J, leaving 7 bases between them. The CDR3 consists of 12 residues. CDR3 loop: CAISDFGETQYF. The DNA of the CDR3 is TGTGCCATCAGTGACTTTGGGGAGACCCAGTACTTC.

The DNA for the CDR3 is TGCAGCGTCTCCGGACAGGGCTACTTCAATGAGCAGTTCTTC. Translation gives CSVSGQGYFNEQFF. V usage is TRBV29-1 and J usage is TRBJ2-1; TRBD1 agrees at 8 bases. J was trimmed by 6 bases and V by 6 bases; bases with no gene match: 10. CDR3 length: 14 residues. Germline-derived CDR1 and CDR2 are SQVTM and ANQGSEA.